The 32 T cell receptor beta chains below were found in one sample sequenced in a study of CD8+ T cells in alopecia areata. The treatment is: oral pan-JAK inhibitor, 5-10 mg twice daily. Isolated RNA was reverse transcribed into cDNA used as the sequencing template. Only in-frame clones appear in the TCRdb table, and some are missing; sequencing was by immunoSEQ multiplex PCR. Among around 300,000 clones listed, 60% were seen once. Sequencing was performed on CD4+ T cells sorted from blood, taken around week 53, from a patient treated with tofacitinib. Every receptor here comes from a human donor with alopecia areata.

The chain joins TRBV27 to TRBJ2-7; D unresolved. The V and J ends lost 2 bases and 9 bases respectively, with 20 bases between them. This CDR3 contains 15 residues. CDR1 MNHEY and CDR2 SMNVEV come from the germline V gene (reference sequence). Here the CDR3 reads CASSLTDSSRLVQYF. The CDR3 DNA reads as TGTGCCAGCAGTTTAACGGATTCGTCGCGATTGGTGCAGTACTTC.

Concerning this clone itself: Other DNA sequences in this sample translate to the same CDR3. The chain couples TRBV5-1 to TRBJ2-7; no definite D call. Germline V gives CDR1 SGHRS, CDR2 YFSETQ. There are 13 residues in the CDR3. Trimming took off 0 bases at V and 3 bases at J, with 7 bases between the two ends. The CDR3 region is CASSLAGRYEQYF. The CDR3 bases are TGCGCCAGCAGCTTGGCCGGACGCTACGAGCAGTACTTC.

The rearrangement uses TRBV6-5 and TRBJ1-2; TRBD1 aligns across 10 bases. The germline gives CDR1 MNHEY, CDR2 SVGAGI. This CDR3 contains 14 residues. Trimming removed 6 bases from V and 4 bases from J; junction bases left unmatched: 5. The CDR3 nucleotides are TGTGCCAGCAGGGCCGGGACAGGGGCCTATGGCTACACCTTC. This codes for CASRAGTGAYGYTF.

V is TRBV6-5 and J is TRBJ2-5, with a tentative D call TRBD2 (6 bases). Trimming shortened V by 2 bases and J by 4 bases, and 8 bases separated the two germline ends. There are 13 residues in the CDR3. The V gene's germline CDR1 is MNHEY and CDR2 SVGAGI. The CDR3 reads CASSYPAGETQYF. The CDR3 coding sequence is TGTGCCAGCAGTTACCCAGCGGGAGAGACCCAGTACTTC.

This clone was picked up one time. The chain employs TRBV27 and TRBJ1-6; D gene uncertain. Germline-derived CDR1 and CDR2 are MNHEY and SMNVEV (reference sequence). With 10 bases removed from V and 10 bases from J, the gap between germline ends came to 14 bases. The CDR3 covers 12 residues. The DNA for the CDR3 is TGTGCCACCTCAACCTATCGGTCACCCCTCCACTTT. It yields the protein CATSTYRSPLHF.

Only one count was recorded for this clone. This sample also contains other DNA sequences that code for the same CDR3. This rearrangement joins TRBV5-1 to TRBJ2-3; perhaps TRBD1 as D (5 bases). Trimming removed 2 bases at V and 0 bases at J, with 10 bases between. The CDR3 totals 15 residues. CDR1 and CDR2 from the germline V gene are SGHRS and YFSETQ. The CDR3, as DNA: TGCGCCAGCAGCTTTCAGGGCCACAGCACAGATACGCAGTATTTT. Translating gives CASSFQGHSTDTQYF.

This clone was counted a few times. The chain uses TRBV6-5 and TRBJ2-6, with D possibly TRBD1 on 6 matching bases. This CDR3 comprises 15 residues. Trimming took 4 bases from V and 4 from J, leaving 11 bases between them. Germline lookup yields CDR1 MNHEY and CDR2 SVGAGI. CDR3 in amino acids: CASSSYRAGANVLTF. CDR3 nucleotides: TGTGCCAGCAGTTCTTACAGGGCCGGGGCCAACGTCCTGACTTTC.

The V gene is TRBV18, the J gene TRBJ1-1; weak D call: TRBD1 (5 bases). CDR1 and CDR2 from the germline V gene are KGHSH and LQKENI. V was cut by 3 bases and J by 5 bases, with 16 bases left in between. This CDR3 contains 15 residues. The CDR3 nucleotides read TGTGCCAGCTCACCCCTGGGGGAACTGGGGACTGAAGCTTTCTTT. Its translation is CASSPLGELGTEAFF.

The V gene is TRBV11-3, the J gene TRBJ2-3; D is unresolved. Germline CDR1 SGHNT, CDR2 YENEEA. The V end lost 4 bases, the J end lost 6 bases, and 17 bases lay between the germline ends. The CDR3 is made up of 15 amino acids. The CDR3 coding sequence is TGTGCCAGCAGCTCAGGTTTAGGAACGGTGGATACGCAGTATTTT. It yields the protein CASSSGLGTVDTQYF.

This chain uses TRBV30 with TRBJ1-5; D gene unclear. The CDR3 covers 12 residues. The germline V gene encodes CDR1 GTSNPN and CDR2 SVGIG (reference sequence). V was clipped by 1 base and J by 8 bases, with 9 bases between them. The CDR3 loop is CAWSEGPEPQHF. CDR3 bases: TGTGCCTGGAGTGAAGGGCCGGAGCCCCAGCATTTT.

J is TRBJ2-3 and V is TRBV4-2, with D possibly TRBD2 on 6 matching bases. The germline gives CDR1 LGHNA, CDR2 YNFKEQ. The V and J ends lost 1 base and 5 bases respectively, with 19 bases between them. This CDR3 comprises 17 residues. The CDR3 protein is CASSQGSGGPEGDTQYF. The CDR3, as DNA: TGTGCCAGCAGCCAAGGTTCTGGGGGACCGGAGGGAGATACGCAGTATTTT.

The V call is TRBV30, the J call TRBJ1-5; TRBD1 aligns across 11 bases. Germline V lookup: CDR1 GTSNPN, CDR2 SVGIG (reference sequence). V dropped 5 bases and J dropped 6; count of bases not matched to a gene: 9. CDR3 length: 15 amino acids. The CDR3 bases are TGTGCCTGGGGTCAGCCGGGACAGGGGGGTCAGCCCCAGCATTTT. It codes for CAWGQPGQGGQPQHF.

The sample holds a few counts of this clone. The chain is built from TRBV29-1 and TRBJ1-3; 9 bases match TRBD1. Germline CDR1 and CDR2: SQVTM and ANQGSEA. The junction had 7 bases not matched to a gene; V was cut back by 7 bases and J by 0 bases. The CDR3 length is 15 residues. The chain's CDR3 is CSDSGTGSSGNTIYF. DNA for the CDR3: TGCAGCGACTCCGGGACAGGGAGCTCTGGAAACACCATATATTTT.

This clone has just a few counts. The chain joins TRBV9 to TRBJ1-2; 8 bases match TRBD1. The CDR3 consists of 13 residues. V gave up 4 bases and J gave up 8 bases; unmatched junction bases: 7. Germline V gene data show CDR1 as SGDLS and CDR2 as YYNGEE. The CDR3 is CASSFLQGEGYTF. The CDR3 DNA follows: TGTGCCAGCAGCTTCTTACAGGGGGAAGGCTACACCTTC.

The chain combines TRBV13 with TRBJ2-6, with D possibly being TRBD1 (6 bases). There are 16 residues in the CDR3. Germline values: CDR1 PRHDT, CDR2 FYEKMQ (reference sequence). Trimming took off 0 bases at V and 2 bases at J, with 8 bases between the two ends. The CDR3 region is CASSLGQGTGANVLTF. CDR3 sequence (DNA): TGTGCCAGCAGCTTAGGACAGGGCACTGGGGCCAACGTCCTGACTTTC.

This clone occurred a few times. The chain carries TRBV29-1 and TRBJ2-7; D is perhaps TRBD1 or TRBD2 (5 bases each). Germline lookup yields CDR1 SQVTM and CDR2 ANQGSEA. V was pared by 6 bases and J by 6 bases, with 15 bases between. This CDR3 is built from 12 residues. The CDR3 loop reads CSVLGGSPEQYF. In nucleotides, the CDR3 is TGCAGCGTCCTTGGGGGTTCACCCGAGCAGTACTTC.

The chain joins TRBV19 to TRBJ2-7, with 9 positions matching TRBD1. The CDR3 extends over 13 amino acids. Trimming removed 11 bases from V and 1 base from J; junction bases left unmatched: 6. Germline CDR1 LNHDA, CDR2 SQIVND (reference sequence). The DNA of the CDR3 is TGTGCCTCGGCGACAGGGGGGTCCTACGAGCAGTACTTC. Its protein product is CASATGGSYEQYF.

This clone was counted only a few times. V gene TRBV7-2 combines with J gene TRBJ1-1; TRBD1 matches 7 bases. The germline gives CDR1 SGHTA, CDR2 FQGNSA. V dropped 5 bases and J dropped 7; count of bases not matched to a gene: 7. The CDR3 contains 13 residues. DNA for the CDR3: TGTGCCAGCAGCATTGACAGGGTCTTTGAAGCTTTCTTT. Its protein product is CASSIDRVFEAFF.

CDR3 protein: CASSQTPGDGTQYF. Written as DNA, the CDR3 is TGCGCCAGCAGCCAAACACCAGGGGATGGCACGCAGTATTTT. The rearrangement joins TRBV5-1 to TRBJ2-3; maybe TRBD1 (6 bases). The CDR3 is 14 amino acids. Germline V CDR1 and CDR2: SGHRS, YFSETQ. The V gene lost 4 bases and the J gene lost 9 bases, with 18 bases spanning the gap.

V is TRBV4-1 and J is TRBJ2-3; D perhaps matches TRBD1 (7 bases). Per the germline V gene, CDR1 is MGHRA and CDR2 is YSYEKL. V dropped 0 bases and J dropped 8 bases, with 15 bases sitting between them. The CDR3 has 15 residues. The CDR3: CASSQEQGIGGTQYF. In DNA form, the CDR3 reads TGCGCCAGCAGCCAAGAACAGGGGATCGGGGGTACGCAGTATTTT.

This rearrangement joins TRBV5-1 to TRBJ2-7; the match to TRBD2 covers 8 bases. The germline V gene has CDR1 SGHRS and CDR2 YFSETQ. This CDR3 is 14 amino acids long. The V segment lost 1 base and the J segment 0 bases; nucleotides outside the gene matches: 0. As DNA, the CDR3 is TGCGCCAGCAGCTTGAGCGGGAGCTCCTACGAGCAGTACTTC. Amino acid sequence: CASSLSGSSYEQYF.

The chain has TRBV10-3 and TRBJ1-1, with D possibly matching TRBD1 (6 bases). Germline V gene data show CDR1 as ENHRY and CDR2 as SYGVKD. V lost 6 bases and J 1 base, leaving 12 bases between the germline ends. The CDR3 length is 14 residues. CDR3 nucleotide sequence: TGTGCCATCAGCCTACAGGGACAGAACACTGAAGCTTTCTTT. Translation: CAISLQGQNTEAFF.

The chain is built from TRBV7-2 and TRBJ1-5; D is undetermined. Trimming pared 2 bases from V and 3 bases from J, leaving 5 bases between. CDR1 and CDR2 (germline): SGHTA, FQGNSA. The CDR3 length is 13 residues. This CDR3 is CASSLINNQPQHF. The CDR3 DNA is TGTGCCAGCAGCTTAATTAACAATCAGCCCCAGCATTTT.

The chain joins TRBV30 to TRBJ1-5, with 7 positions matching TRBD1. Germline lookup yields CDR1 GTSNPN and CDR2 SVGIG (reference sequence). J was trimmed by 5 bases and V by 3 bases; bases with no gene match: 7. The CDR3 covers 14 residues. The CDR3 DNA follows: TGTGCCTGGAGCGTAAAGACAGGGTATCAGCCCCAGCATTTT. It codes for CAWSVKTGYQPQHF.

The V call is TRBV29-1, the J call TRBJ1-4; D remains unclear. This CDR3 contains 13 residues. V lost 3 bases to trimming and J lost 2 bases, with 7 bases between them. Germline lookup yields CDR1 SQVTM and CDR2 ANQGSEA. CDR3 DNA sequence: TGCAGCGTTGAGGGGTCGACTAATGAAAAACTGTTTTTT. Translated: CSVEGSTNEKLFF.

This chain links TRBV30 with TRBJ2-6; 9 bases match TRBD1. Germline trimming cut 6 bases from V and 2 bases from J; bases unmatched to any gene: 11. There are 17 residues in the CDR3. Germline assignment: CDR1 GTSNPN and CDR2 SVGIG (reference sequence). CDR3 in amino acids: CACARDRESPGANVLTF. The CDR3 region has the DNA TGTGCCTGCGCCCGGGACAGGGAGTCCCCTGGGGCCAACGTCCTGACTTTC.

The sample holds a few counts of this clone. The CDR3 sequence: CALTGTLSYNSPLHF. The CDR3 DNA follows: TGTGCCTTGACCGGGACACTCTCCTATAATTCACCCCTCCACTTT. The chain links TRBV30 to TRBJ1-6; D is perhaps TRBD1 (6 bases). CDR1 and CDR2 from the germline V gene are GTSNPN and SVGIG (reference sequence). Trimming removed 7 bases from V and 0 bases from J, with 13 bases in between. The CDR3 runs to 15 residues.

The chain uses TRBV2 and TRBJ1-5, with D hard to call. The CDR3 has 14 residues. Germline V CDR1 and CDR2: SNHLY, FYNNEI. The V end was cut by 7 bases, the J end by 0 bases, with 10 bases between. The CDR3 protein is CASNGYYSNQPQHF. CDR3 coding DNA: TGTGCCAGCAATGGATATTATAGCAATCAGCCCCAGCATTTT. Full variable domain (rest looked up from reference TRBV2 and TRBJ1-5): EPEVTQTPSHQVTQMGQEVILRCVPISNHLYFYWYRQILGQKVEFLVSFYNNEISEKSEIFDDQFSVERPDGSNFTLKIRSTKLEDSAMYFCASNGYYSNQPQHFGDGTRLSIL.

The chain's CDR3 is CASSGPADGYTF. CDR3 sequence (DNA): TGTGCCAGCAGTGGTCCCGCAGATGGCTACACCTTC. The chain uses TRBV25-1 and TRBJ1-2; D unresolved. This CDR3 is 12 amino acids long. Per germline, CDR1 MGHDK and CDR2 SYGVNS. Trimming pared 4 bases from V and 6 bases from J, leaving 9 bases between.

This clone has only a few counts. The chain employs TRBV27 and TRBJ1-6; D gene uncertain. The CDR3 is 14 residues long. Trimming shortened V by 5 bases and J by 8 bases, and 13 bases separated the two germline ends. Germline-derived CDR1 and CDR2 are MNHEY and SMNVEV (reference sequence). CDR3 amino acids: CASSPGGQDSPLHF. For the CDR3, the DNA is TGTGCCAGCAGTCCAGGAGGGCAAGATTCACCCCTCCACTTT.

J is TRBJ2-7 and V is TRBV5-4; the match to TRBD1 covers 8 bases. Germline CDR1 and CDR2: SGHNT and YYREEE (reference sequence). The CDR3 has 16 amino acids. J gave up 7 bases and V 4 bases, and 16 bases lay outside the gene matches. The CDR3 reads CASSKGQGRSWGEQYF. The CDR3 coding sequence is TGTGCCAGCAGCAAAGGACAGGGCCGCTCGTGGGGGGAGCAGTACTTC.

This clone was observed a handful of times. For the CDR3, the DNA is TGCGCCAGCAGCTTGGAGGAGGGATTCGATGGCTACACCTTC. Amino acids: CASSLEEGFDGYTF. The rearrangement uses TRBV5-1 and TRBJ1-2; D gene unclear. Germline V gene data show CDR1 as SGHRS and CDR2 as YFSETQ. The CDR3 extends over 14 amino acids. The ends were cut back, 0 bases at V and 6 bases at J, with 12 bases in the middle.